The T cell receptor beta chain under discussion was sequenced for a study of glioma-infiltrating T cells after dendritic cell vaccination. Study background: Monocyte-derived dendritic cells, cultured 7 to 8 days with IL-4 and GM-CSF, were pulsed with autologous tumor lysate.

J gave up 0 bases and V 9 bases, and 15 bases lay outside the gene matches. The CDR3 extends over 18 amino acids. The germline gives CDR1 LNHNV, CDR2 YYDKDF (reference sequence). As to time point: after dendritic cell vaccination, including at tumor progression/relapse. No glioblastoma patient carried an isocitrate dehydrogenase mutation. Input was 2 ug genomic DNA, or all available if less. The repertoire was sequenced with immunoSEQ multiplex PCR; TCRdb's copy has only in-frame clones and lacks some. The table shows roughly 85,000 clones, with less than 85% occurring only once. This receptor was obtained from a human donor with glioblastoma. This chain uses TRBV15 with TRBJ2-1, with 9 bases identical to TRBD2. Sequences were derived from blood, sampled after dendritic cell vaccination. DNA of the CDR3: TGTGCCACTATTTTAGCGGGGGTCTTCTCAAGCTCCTACAATGAGCAGTTCTTC. Residues: CATILAGVFSSSYNEQFF.